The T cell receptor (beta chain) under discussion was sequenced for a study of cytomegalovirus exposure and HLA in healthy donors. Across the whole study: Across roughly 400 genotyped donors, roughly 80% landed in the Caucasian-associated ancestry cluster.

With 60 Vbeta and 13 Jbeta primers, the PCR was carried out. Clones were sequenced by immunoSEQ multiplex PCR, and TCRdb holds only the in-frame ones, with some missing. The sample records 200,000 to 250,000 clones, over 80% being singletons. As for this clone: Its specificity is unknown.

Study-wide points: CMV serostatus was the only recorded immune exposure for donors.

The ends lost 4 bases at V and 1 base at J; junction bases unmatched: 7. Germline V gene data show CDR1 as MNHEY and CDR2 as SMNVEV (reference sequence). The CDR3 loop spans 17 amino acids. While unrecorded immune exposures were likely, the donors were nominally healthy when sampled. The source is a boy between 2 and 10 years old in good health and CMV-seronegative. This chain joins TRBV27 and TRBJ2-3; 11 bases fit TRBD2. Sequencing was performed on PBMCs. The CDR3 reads CASSSPGLAVGTDTQYF. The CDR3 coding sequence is TGTGCCAGCAGTTCTCCGGGACTAGCGGTGGGCACAGATACGCAGTATTTT.